These 18 T cell receptor beta chains came from one sample sequenced in a study of blood T cell repertoires in COVID-19. Assay: immunoSEQ multiplex PCR; the TCRdb copy retains only in-frame clones and omits some. The data contain around 200,000 clones, roughly 84% of them singletons. The sequenced material came from peripheral blood. The receptor set was obtained from a woman older than 75 with acute or convalescent COVID-19.

The chain is built from TRBV5-8 and TRBJ1-1; TRBD1 is a possible D gene (5 bases). Germline CDR1 and CDR2: SGHTS and YDEGEE. The length of the CDR3 is 14 residues. Between the trimmed V and J ends, which lost 2 bases and 1 base, there was a span of 9 bases. CDR3 sequence (DNA): TGTGCCAGCAGCTTCGACAGACAGAACACTGAAGCTTTCTTT. Protein sequence: CASSFDRQNTEAFF.

The genes are TRBV24-1 and TRBJ2-3; D is uncertain. The V gene lost 10 bases and the J gene lost 3 bases, with 7 bases spanning the gap. CDR3 length equals 11 residues. The germline V gene encodes CDR1 KGHDR and CDR2 SFDVKD. In nucleotides, the CDR3 is TGTGCCACTGCGCGGACAGATACGCAGTATTTT. This sequence encodes CATARTDTQYF.

The chain is built from TRBV18 and TRBJ2-1, with D unresolved. Germline CDR1 and CDR2: KGHSH and LQKENI. This CDR3 has 16 residues. V was cut by 2 bases and J by 10 bases, with 21 bases left in between. The chain's CDR3 is CASSPWSTLYNVEQFF. In DNA, the CDR3 is TGTGCCAGCTCACCATGGAGTACCCTTTACAATGTGGAGCAGTTCTTC.

The V and J genes are TRBV7-2 and TRBJ2-7; tentative D call: TRBD2 (6 bases). The CDR3 is 13 residues long. Germline V gives CDR1 SGHTA, CDR2 FQGNSA. The ends were cut back, 4 bases at V and 6 bases at J, with 13 bases in the middle. DNA of the CDR3: TGTGCCAGCAGCTATTCTAGCGTGACCGAGCAGTACTTC. Amino acid sequence: CASSYSSVTEQYF.

The V gene is TRBV24-1, the J gene TRBJ2-3; D unclear. The V end was cut by 2 bases, the J end by 0 bases, with 8 bases between. The CDR3 extends over 15 amino acids. Germline V gives CDR1 KGHDR, CDR2 SFDVKD. CDR3 nucleotide sequence: TGTGCCACCAGTGATTGGCGGATTAGCACAGATACGCAGTATTTT. Protein product: CATSDWRISTDTQYF.

This sequence joins TRBV28 and TRBJ2-7; a possible D gene is TRBD1 (5 bases). Trimming pared 5 bases from V and 6 bases from J, leaving 8 bases between. This CDR3 spans 11 amino acids. Germline-derived CDR1 and CDR2 are MDHEN and SYDVKM. CDR3 coding DNA: TGTGCCAGCAGTACAGGCTTCGAGCAGTACTTC. It encodes CASSTGFEQYF.

V usage is TRBV27 and J usage is TRBJ2-4, with D maybe TRBD1 (6 bases). Trimming stripped 6 bases from V and 5 bases from J, with 14 bases between. The CDR3 is 14 amino acids. From germline, CDR1 is MNHEY and CDR2 SMNVEV (reference sequence). This CDR3 is CASRPSGDQNIQYF. CDR3 coding DNA: TGTGCCAGCAGGCCCTCAGGGGATCAAAACATTCAGTACTTC.

This chain links TRBV28 with TRBJ1-1; tentatively, D is TRBD1 (6 bases). Between the trimmed V and J ends, which lost 5 bases and 5 bases, there was a span of 12 bases. Germline lookup yields CDR1 MDHEN and CDR2 SYDVKM. This CDR3 has 13 residues. The CDR3 here is CASSLPQGTEAFF. The CDR3 nucleotides read TGTGCCAGCAGTCTGCCTCAGGGGACTGAAGCTTTCTTT.

The chain couples TRBV28 to TRBJ1-2; D unclear. Per the germline V gene, CDR1 is MDHEN and CDR2 is SYDVKM. The CDR3 totals 16 residues. Trimming took off 7 bases at V and 8 bases at J, with 26 bases between the two ends. The CDR3 region is CASIRRGLDPSGGYTF. The CDR3 region has the DNA TGTGCCAGCATTCGACGAGGGCTGGATCCTTCGGGCGGCTACACCTTC.

About this clone itself: Other DNA variants within this sample encode the same CDR3. This sequence joins TRBV5-1 and TRBJ1-6; TRBD1 agrees at 8 bases. This CDR3 has 15 amino acids. CDR1 is SGHRS, CDR2 YFSETQ, per germline. The V gene end was trimmed by 0 bases and the J gene end by 7 bases; junction bases not matched to a gene: 3. The DNA for the CDR3 is TGCGCCAGCAGCTTGGGTCAGGGGGCAAATTCACCCCTCCACTTT. Amino acids: CASSLGQGANSPLHF.

The chain carries TRBV6-2 or TRBV6-3 and TRBJ2-7; D remains ambiguous. The CDR3 loop spans 17 amino acids. Germline CDR1 reads MNHEY; CDR2 reads SVGEGT. V was trimmed by 4 bases and J by 0 bases, leaving 19 bases between them. The CDR3 protein is CASSSSPDMPSSYEQYF. DNA of the CDR3: TGTGCCAGCAGTTCCTCACCTGACATGCCGAGCTCCTACGAGCAGTACTTC.

The V call is TRBV7-2, the J call TRBJ2-3, with 13 positions matching TRBD2. Losses at the gene ends were 5 bases for V and 3 bases for J; bases not matched to a gene: 8. CDR1 is SGHTA, CDR2 FQGNSA, per germline. The CDR3 length is 17 residues. CDR3 sequence (DNA): TGTGCCAGCAGCGCCCCCGGACTAGCGGGAGCAACAGATACGCAGTATTTT. The encoded protein is CASSAPGLAGATDTQYF.

The J gene is TRBJ1-1, the V gene TRBV6-2 or TRBV6-3, with TRBD1 identical over 9 bases. The CDR3 runs 16 residues. The germline V gene encodes CDR1 MNHEY and CDR2 SVGEGT. Germline trimming cut 4 bases from V and 3 bases from J; bases unmatched to any gene: 9. The CDR3 loop reads CASSSLTGGADTEAFF. The CDR3 nucleotides are TGTGCCAGCAGTTCCCTCACAGGGGGCGCCGACACTGAAGCTTTCTTT.

The V call is TRBV10-3, the J call TRBJ2-1; 11 bases fit TRBD2. Germline assignment: CDR1 ENHRY and CDR2 SYGVKD. The CDR3 spans 16 residues. V shed 0 bases and J 6 bases; nucleotides not matched to a gene: 4. CDR3 sequence: CAISESFSGRGNEQFF. The CDR3 bases are TGTGCCATCAGTGAGTCTTTTAGCGGGAGGGGCAATGAGCAGTTCTTC.

The rearrangement joins TRBV3-1 (or the pseudogene TRBV3-2) to TRBJ1-1, with D possibly TRBD1 on 5 matching bases. V lost 3 bases and J 7 bases, leaving 15 bases between the germline ends. The germline V gene has CDR1 LGHDT and CDR2 YNNKEL (reference sequence). The CDR3 sequence is 14 residues long. The CDR3 bases are TGTGCCAGCAGCCACTCCTCCGGGGGAGGTGAAGCTTTCTTT. Protein: CASSHSSGGGEAFF.

The V and J genes are TRBV7-3 and TRBJ2-1; TRBD2 matches at 11 bases. Looked up from germline, CDR1 is SGHTA and CDR2 is FQGTGA. The V gene end was trimmed by 5 bases and the J gene end by 4 bases; junction bases not matched to a gene: 4. The CDR3 covers 15 residues. The CDR3 sequence: CASSAGLAEYNEQFF. The DNA for the CDR3 is TGTGCCAGCAGCGCGGGACTAGCGGAGTACAATGAGCAGTTCTTC. Full variable domain (outside the CDR3, taken from reference TRBV7-3 and TRBJ2-1): GAGVSQTPSNKVTEKGKYVELRCDPISGHTALYWYRQSLGQGPEFLIYFQGTGAADDSGLPNDRFFAVRPEGSVSTLKIQRTERGDSAVYLCASSAGLAEYNEQFFGPGTRLTVL.

This chain joins TRBV11-2 and TRBJ2-1; 7 bases agree with TRBD2. Germline CDR1 reads SGHAT; CDR2 reads FQNNGV. The CDR3 is 18 amino acids. V gave up 1 base and J gave up 10 bases; unmatched junction bases: 19. CDR3: CASSLGASGTWGGREQFF. CDR3 bases: TGTGCCAGCAGCTTAGGCGCTAGCGGAACCTGGGGGGGTCGAGAGCAGTTCTTC.

This clone was picked up one time. The CDR3 bases are TGCAGCGTTGTAATCCCGGGGGATGGACCCCTCCACTTT. It yields the protein CSVVIPGDGPLHF. The chain employs TRBV29-1 and TRBJ1-6; D might be TRBD1 (5 bases). The CDR3 length is 13 residues. Germline values: CDR1 SQVTM, CDR2 ANQGSEA. Trimming took 4 bases from V and 12 from J, leaving 16 bases between them. Combining the CDR3 with reference TRBV29-1 and TRBJ1-6 gives the whole variable domain SAVISQKPSRDICQRGTSLTIQCQVDSQVTMMFWYRQQPGQSLTLIATANQGSEATYESGFVIDKFPISRPNLTFSTLTVSNMSPEDSSIYLCSVVIPGDGPLHFGNGTRLTVT.